The clone carrying this T cell receptor beta chain was detected only once. Antigen: not known. The sample belongs to a study of OX40 agonist ivuxolimab in advanced cancers. Study at large: Age averaged 60 years (range roughly 23 to 79), and roughly 80% were male. Regarding the study as a whole: Normalized T-cell clonal expansion was also low in a subset of nonresponders. The work left the antigen specificity of expanded peripheral T cells undetermined.

TCRdb's copy holds only in-frame clones and misses some; the assay was immunoSEQ multiplex PCR. The data hold more than 45,000 clones, with about 88% observed a single time. The CDR3 length is 13 residues. V gave up 3 bases and J gave up 2 bases, with 7 bases separating them. CDR1 and CDR2 (germline): MGHRA, YSYEKL. The sequence derives from an adult with an advanced solid tumor such as melanoma, head and neck, liver or kidney cancer. This chain connects TRBV4-1 to TRBJ2-5; D not resolved. Source: CD4+ or CD8+ T cells sorted from blood, taken in a trial of the OX40 agonist ivuxolimab. The CDR3: CASSHFRQETQYF. Here the CDR3 DNA reads TGCGCCAGCAGCCATTTTCGTCAAGAGACCCAGTACTTC.